The following is a TCR beta chain sequence with its context. The target of this receptor is not known. Nothing much larger sits one base from this clone, and base qualities are not available. The data were obtained in a study of beta chain features in type 1 diabetes (dated by TCRdb to the late 2010s). With respect to the entire study: Patients and healthy donors did not differ in mean age, gender distribution, total cell number or subset yield. A total of over 95,000,000 sorted cells were examined across all samples, and RNA yield correlated strongly with the number of cells per subset. The study compared TCRB repertoires of sorted circulating CD4+ T cell subsets between recently diagnosed type 1 diabetes patients and matched healthy donors. Whereas all 28 donors provided naive and central memory subsets, regulatory and stem cell-like memory subsets were isolated from just 8 patients and roughly 8 healthy donors. Broad study findings and their caveats: A moderate but significant shortening of TCRB CDR3 length was observed in type 1 diabetes patients in all four CD4+ subsets. Shorter templates might have been favored by PCR, but patient and control samples were amplified and corrected together, so both groups would have been affected equally by any skew. HLA sub-analyses involved small numbers of individuals, so any influence of HLA type on TCRB rearrangement remained unresolved. Because cDNA was sequenced instead of genomic DNA, highly expressing activated cells could be over-represented, though the groups showed no difference in activation or CD3 levels. Patients with type 1 diabetes made fewer insertions and deleted more nucleotides at VDJ recombination sites, implying thymic rearrangement abnormalities. Naive, central memory and regulatory TCRB repertoires appeared to be more alike among patients than among healthy donors.

Cut back by 5 bases and 5 bases, the V and J ends lie 19 bases apart. Reading the germline V gene gives CDR1 SGHAT and CDR2 FQNNGV. The CDR3 contains 15 residues, cysteine and phenylalanine counted. This entry keeps only the CDR3 DNA: 45 bases, framed from base 1. The High Capacity cDNA Reverse Transcription Kit was used to reverse transcribe all of the isolated RNA, meaning that expressed TCRB transcripts were what got sequenced. Naive, central memory and regulatory T cell samples underwent deep immunoSEQ sequencing, averaging around 3.7 million total reads per sample. Sorted cells were lysed in RLT buffer and RNA was extracted with DNase-treated RNeasy Micro or Mini kits, depending on cell number. Each cell subset was processed on its own to prevent cross-contamination, while patient and healthy donor samples were processed together. TCRB sequences were amplified from cDNA with the immunoSEQ multiplex PCR, producing 87-bp fragments spanning the CDR3 region. Amplicons were sequenced on the Illumina HiSeq platform. Per the source publication's procedure: Synthetic template baselines were used to correct PCR bias computationally, reads within Hamming distance 2 were collapsed together, and singletons that could not be merged were discarded. Reads were aligned to IMGT to assign V, D and J genes, CDR3 length, and insertions or deletions at six rearrangement sites. Within each subset, clonotype counts were normalized to sorted cell number, after which true diversity and Gini coefficients were computed with the tcR R package. The overlap coefficient, calculated on TCRB nucleotide sequences, was used to quantify repertoire sharing. Out-of-frame TCRB sequences from naive cells were analyzed as a proxy for the pre-selection repertoire. TCRdb took over this immuneACCESS table, retaining in-frame rearrangements with V and J assigned. Such tables are incomplete; in checked studies, under half of the missing clones stem from an unresolved V gene, and the remainder is unexplained. V and J calls and clone size follow that table, whereas D and trimming were derived from the DNA. This sample lists 500,000 to 700,000 clones; about a sixth were detected once. Around 0.1% of the sample belongs to the ten largest clones.

Each donor gave one peripheral blood draw, about 100 mL on average, collected into heparinised tubes. A BD FACSAria II and a panel including CD45RO, CCR7, CD25, CD127, CD95 and CD27 were used to sort naive, central memory, regulatory and stem cell-like memory CD4+ T cells. A purity above 98% was achieved for all sorted populations. PBMCs were isolated right away by Lymphoprep density gradient centrifugation and were stained directly, without culture. Samples were stained and sorted in pairs, with one healthy donor and one patient per experiment, so that batch effects were minimized. This sequence uses TRBV11-2 and TRBJ2-7; the D gene is perhaps TRBD2, on 5 matching bases. Sequences were obtained from naive CD4+ T cells from blood. The cell subset or site label of this sample denotes: true naive CD4+ T cells. The sequence was obtained from a man aged 18 to 30 in good health. The CDR3 protein: CASSNRGDFSDEQYF. The DNA sequence is given as TGTGCCAGCAGCAACCGGGGAGATTTTTCCGACGAGCAGTACTTC.